A selection of T cell receptor beta chains follows, all from one sample in a study of T cells in Graves' hyperthyroidism and ophthalmopathy. TCRdb recomputed calls from the multiplex PCR reads with MiXCR, one row per CDR3 protein. The table lists under 550,000 distinct CDR3 sequences, 15% to 20% of them singletons. Material: blood. These receptors were collected from a man between 35 and 55 years old with Graves' ophthalmopathy. Both conserved end residues are part of each CDR3. The D gene is left open where the match is weak. Clone size is given for some rows only: seen once, a few or many times, or a class if the clone is expanded.

12	NA	TRBV29-1	few	TRBJ2-7	TGCAGCGTTGAACTTCCATCCTACGAGCAGTACTTC	CSVELPSYEQYF
18	TRBD2	TRBV2	NA	TRBJ2-3	TGTGCCAGCAGTGGGTGGACTAGCGGGAGGGCCCTGGCAGATACGCAGTATTTT	CASSGWTSGRALADTQYF
16	NA	TRBV10-3	NA	TRBJ2-4	TGTGCCATCAGTGAGTCGGAGACGTTAGCCAAAAACATTCAGTACTTC	CAISESETLAKNIQYF
15	NA	TRBV3-1	many	TRBJ2-3	TGTGCCAGCAGCCCCCCCGACAGGCTCACAGATACGCAGTATTTT	CASSPPDRLTDTQYF
20	TRBD2	TRBV11-2	NA	TRBJ2-3	TGTGCCAGCGGATACCCCCCTACCGGGACTAGCGGGAGTACCGCAGATACGCAGTATTTT	CASGYPPTGTSGSTADTQYF
16	NA	TRBV30	many	TRBJ1-2	TGTGCCTGGAGTGTGGGATTAACAGTGCCTAATAATGGCTACACCTTC	CAWSVGLTVPNNGYTF
12	NA	TRBV11-2	many	TRBJ2-1	TGTGCCAGCAGCCTACGGGCAAATGAGCAGTTCTTC	CASSLRANEQFF
16	TRBD2	TRBV7-2	many	TRBJ2-7	TGTGCCAGCAGCTCGAGTAGCGGGATGAGCTCCTACGAGCAGTACTTC	CASSSSSGMSSYEQYF
15	NA	TRBV6-2/TRBV6-3	NA	TRBJ1-6	TGTGCCAGCAGGCCGGCCCAGGGGACGAATTCACCCCTCCACTTT	CASRPAQGTNSPLHF
12	NA	TRBV20-1	NA	TRBJ2-1	TGCAGTGGGTATGCCGGGCCCAATGAGCAGTTCTTC	CSGYAGPNEQFF
15	TRBD1	TRBV4-1	NA	TRBJ2-7	TGCGCCAGCAGCCAAGCCGGACAGGGCTCCTACGAGCAGTACTTC	CASSQAGQGSYEQYF
16	TRBD2	TRBV20-1	NA	TRBJ2-5	TGCAGTGCTAGACCCTTGGGACTAGGAGGACAAGAGACCCAGTACTTC	CSARPLGLGGQETQYF
14	NA	TRBV12-3/TRBV12-4	NA	TRBJ2-1	TGTGCCAGCAGTTTATCTAGCGTGGACAATGAGCAGTTCTTC	CASSLSSVDNEQFF
13	NA	TRBV6-4	few	TRBJ1-6	TGTGCCAGCAGTGCTATACAGAGCGCACCCCTCCACTTT	CASSAIQSAPLHF
15	TRBD2	TRBV2	few	TRBJ2-5	TGTGCCAGCAGAGCTAAAACCGGGACTAAAGAGACCCAGTACTTC	CASRAKTGTKETQYF
15	TRBD2	TRBV10-3	few	TRBJ2-7	TGTGCCATCAGGGTGGGACTAGCGAGTTCCTACGAGCAGTACTTC	CAIRVGLASSYEQYF
14	TRBD1	TRBV6-1	few	TRBJ2-1	TGTGCCAGCAGTGAAAGGGGGCAGGACAATGAGCAGTTCTTC	CASSERGQDNEQFF